This paragraph covers one TCR beta chain sequence. The entry originates in a study of Ad26.COV2.S vaccination and SARS-CoV-2 variants. About the study: Intramuscular Ad26.COV2.S at 5x10^10 or 1x10^11 viral particles.

The CDR3 covers 16 residues. Treatment given: 15 to 20 received Ad26.COV2.S at low or high dose, single or two shots; roughly 5 received placebo; per-sample allocation not given. At day 63 after the first vaccine or placebo injection, samples were drawn. Recruitment in Boston yielded a donor of adult age, 18-55 years. The repertoire was sequenced with immunoSEQ multiplex PCR; TCRdb's copy has only in-frame clones and lacks some. The data hold about 390,000 clones, with about nine tenths observed a single time. The chain is built from TRBV21-1 and TRBJ2-7; the tabulated D call, TRBD1, remains unverified against the DNA. TRBV21-1 is a pseudogene locus. Sample: peripheral blood, taken in a trial of Ad26.COV2.S vaccine versus placebo. The sequence was obtained from a person aged 18-60 years who received the Ad26.COV2.S COVID-19 vaccine or a placebo. This CDR3 is CASSRPGQGSYYEQYF. In nucleotides, the CDR3 is TGTGCCAGCAGCAGGCCAGGACAGGGGTCGTACTACGAGCAGTACTTC.